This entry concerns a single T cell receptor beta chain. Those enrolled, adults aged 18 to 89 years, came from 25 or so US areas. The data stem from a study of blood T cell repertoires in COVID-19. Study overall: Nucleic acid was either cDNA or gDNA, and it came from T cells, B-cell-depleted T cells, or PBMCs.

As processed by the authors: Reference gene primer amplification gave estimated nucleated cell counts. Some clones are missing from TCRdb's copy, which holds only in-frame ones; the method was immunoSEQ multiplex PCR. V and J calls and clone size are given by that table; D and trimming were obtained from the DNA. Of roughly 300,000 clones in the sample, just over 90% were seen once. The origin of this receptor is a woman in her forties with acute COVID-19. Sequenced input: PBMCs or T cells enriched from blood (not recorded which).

The CDR3 loop reads CASSLDRRNTEAFF. In DNA form, the CDR3 reads TGTGCCAGCAGCTTAGATAGAAGGAACACTGAAGCTTTCTTT. The genes are TRBV11-2 and TRBJ1-1; D is unclear. The CDR3 runs to 14 residues. From germline, CDR1 is SGHAT and CDR2 FQNNGV. Trimming cost V 0 bases and J 1 base, with 6 bases left between them.